This T cell receptor (beta chain) was found in a study of T cell repertoires in cytomegalovirus infection. TCRdb recomputed calls from the reads with MiXCR, one row per CDR3 protein. The sample records about 83,000 distinct CDR3 sequences, more than 40% being singletons. Broader study findings: HLA-C-restricted CMV clonotypes gave the most frequent clonotype in two of eight donors.

As regards this clonotype: Antigen specificity is unknown.

Sequencing used CD8+ T cells from cultured PBMCs, obtained from culture after CMV antigen stimulation. This clonotype was obtained from a human donor in good health (CMV status not recorded). Some clones in this sample may be carry-over from other donors' samples.

The CDR3 loop is CASTGDRNQPQHF. The CDR3, as DNA: TGTGCCAGTACCGGGGACCGCAATCAGCCCCAGCATTTT. The genes are TRBV19 and TRBJ1-5, with TRBD1 as a possible D gene (5 bases). The germline V and J ends were trimmed by 7 bases and 2 bases, with 9 bases remaining between them. CDR1 and CDR2 from the germline V gene are LNHDA and SQIVND (reference sequence). The CDR3 extends over 13 amino acids.